This TCR beta chain was recorded in a study of T-cell reconstitution after alpha-beta-depleted transplantation in children. About this clonotype itself: The antigen remains unidentified.

Overall study findings and caveats: Recipient T cells and thymic progenitors that survived gave rise to the high TCRbeta diversity observed at day 60 in some patients. T-cell counts and diversity at one year following transplant were attributed mainly to newly produced T cells.

Preparing the TCRbeta library involved the use of unique molecular identifiers. TCRdb redid the calling of the PCR reads with MiXCR, one entry per CDR3 protein. The sample has around 600,000 distinct CDR3 sequences; under 25% are singletons. This TCR derives from a boy under two years old who had a stem cell transplant for acute myeloid leukemia, so the T cells may come from the graft donor. This material consisted of PBMCs, mostly from graft donor cells, taken 360 days after TCRalphabeta/CD19-depleted stem cell transplant.

CDR3 DNA: TGTGCCAGCAGCTTGGAAACGTGGGACACCATATATTTT. Translated: CASSLETWDTIYF. The chain is built from TRBV7-9 and TRBJ1-3; D is uncertain. CDR1 is SEHNR and CDR2 is FQNEAQ in the germline V gene (reference sequence). V dropped 3 bases and J dropped 8 bases, with 11 bases sitting between them. CDR3 length equals 13 residues. The full variable domain, its missing parts supplied by reference TRBV7-9 and TRBJ1-3, is DTGVSQNPRHKITKRGQNVTFRCDPISEHNRLYWYRQTLGQGPEFLTYFQNEAQLEKSRLLSDRFSAERPKGSFSTLEIQRTEQGDSAMYLCASSLETWDTIYFGEGSWLTVV.